This entry is about one T cell receptor beta chain. This clone turned up a few times. Its antigen remains unidentified. There are no base qualities to consult, and no much larger clone falls within one base. These data come from a study of blood T cell repertoires in COVID-19 (dated by TCRdb to about 2020). About the study as a whole: Collaborator samples came from the United States, Italy and Spain and covered acute and convalescent phases of COVID-19. The material from the prospective study consisted of cDNA or gDNA derived from T cells, B-cell-depleted T cells, or PBMCs. The dataset comprised deeply sampled blood TCRbeta repertoires from subjects exposed to, actively infected with, or recovered from COVID-19. Where available, HLA class I and class II types were taken from metadata supplied by the sample provider and were not determined by assay-based typing. The repertoires were released in a freely available public database intended as a resource for research on the immune response to SARS-CoV-2. Sample metadata almost always included a de-identified subject ID, COVID-19 status, age in years and sex. The samples were drawn from the first 160 participants of the ongoing ImmuneRACE study and from 1,254 subjects provided by 6 global collaborators.

TCRbeta CDR3 regions were amplified from genomic DNA using the immunoSEQ Assay, a bias-controlled multiplex PCR. From the authors' description of their analysis: Within the assay, amplification of reference gene primers was used to estimate how many nucleated cells each sample contained. Sequence reads were collapsed and filtered to measure the absolute abundance of every unique TCRbeta CDR3 rearrangement. For each sample, productive Simpson clonality was calculated as the square root of Simpson's diversity index over productive rearrangements. In its TCRdb copy, this immuneACCESS table keeps in-frame sequences only and misses some clones. Where compared with another copy, unresolved V genes explain less than half of these, and the others have no known cause. V and J calls and clone size are given by that table; D and trimming were obtained from the DNA. This sample is represented by approximately 130,000 clones; just over 75% of them were singletons. Of the sample, 11% falls within the top ten clones.

The junction carries 5 bases between V and J, which are trimmed by 4 bases and 4 bases respectively. The CDR3 measures 11 amino acids from cysteine to phenylalanine. The DNA shown is the 33-base CDR3, in frame from base 1. The germline V gene (reference sequence) yields SGHNT for CDR1 and YYREEE for CDR2. What the research found in general, with its limitations: How much clinical and demographic metadata was included differed by source and by participant, and the metadata was provided uncurated.

Each collaborating institution followed its own protocols to collect whole blood in K2EDTA tubes. Collaborator samples were shipped for TCRbeta analysis as frozen whole blood, isolated PBMCs, or DNA extracted from either sample type. Recombination joined TRBV5-4 with TRBJ2-5; the D gene identity is not certain. The sequence came from a human donor in a cohort sampled during active COVID-19. The specimen was peripheral blood. CDR3 loop: CASSHRETQYF. In nucleotide form, the sequence is TGTGCCAGCAGCCACAGAGAGACCCAGTACTTC.